These T cell receptor beta chains were read from a single sample in a study of blood T cell repertoires in COVID-19. Libraries were prepared by immunoSEQ multiplex PCR; TCRdb keeps only in-frame clonotypes and omits some of them. The table lists 300,000 to 350,000 clones, nearly 90% of them singletons. The specimen sequenced was PBMCs or T cells enriched from blood (not recorded which). The receptors come from a woman younger than 35 with acute COVID-19. CDR3s include the opening cysteine and the closing phenylalanine or tryptophan. D genes are given only for firm matches. Clone size is not always given. Where it is, it says once, few, many or a class for expanded clones.

CASSFGGSVYNEQFF,TGTGCCAGCAGCTTCGGAGGATCGGTCTACAATGAGCAGTTCTTC,TRBV11-1,-,TRBJ2-1,-
CASSLASDTQYF,TGCGCCAGCAGCTTGGCCTCAGATACGCAGTATTTT,TRBV5-1,once,TRBJ2-3,-
CATSIDTEQYF,TGTGCCACCAGTATCGACACCGAGCAGTACTTC,TRBV24-1,once,TRBJ2-7,-
CASSTLAGSSGANVLTF,TGTGCCAGTAGTACGTTAGCGGGCAGCTCTGGGGCCAACGTCCTGACTTTC,TRBV19,-,TRBJ2-6,TRBD2
CASSLTGFAGELFF,TGTGCCAGCTCCCTTACAGGGTTCGCCGGGGAGCTGTTTTTT,TRBV25-1,once,TRBJ2-2,-
CASSQGVAAQETQYF,TGTGCCAGCAGCCAAGGGGTGGCGGCCCAAGAGACCCAGTACTTC,TRBV3-1/TRBV3-2,-,TRBJ2-5,-
CASSSIWTGNTGELFF,TGTGCCAGCAGCTCAATCTGGACAGGGAACACCGGGGAGCTGTTTTTT,TRBV7-3,-,TRBJ2-2,TRBD1
CASSLLGGTSENTQYF,TGTGCCAGCAGTTTGTTGGGGGGGACCAGTGAGAATACGCAGTATTTT,TRBV28,-,TRBJ2-3,TRBD2
CASGSGTGVEKLFF,TGTGCTAGTGGATCCGGGACAGGGGTTGAAAAACTGTTTTTT,TRBV12-5,-,TRBJ1-4,TRBD1
CASSFSEEKLFF,TGTGCCAGCAGCTTTTCTGAGGAAAAACTGTTTTTT,TRBV7-9,-,TRBJ1-4,-
CASSESRSPYNEQFF,TGCGCCAGCAGTGAGTCGAGGAGTCCCTACAATGAGCAGTTCTTC,TRBV10-1,-,TRBJ2-1,-
CSATTGAPSSLHF,TGCAGCGCTACGACAGGGGCCCCTTCGTCCCTCCACTTT,TRBV29-1,-,TRBJ1-6,TRBD1
CASSEKLAGEETQYF,TGTGCCAGCAGCGAAAAACTAGCGGGAGAAGAGACCCAGTACTTC,TRBV5-4,-,TRBJ2-5,TRBD2
CASSPALASLRDEQFF,TGTGCCAGTAGCCCCGCCCTAGCTTCCCTTCGGGATGAGCAGTTCTTC,TRBV19,once,TRBJ2-1,-
CASSESGLAGENEQFF,TGCGCCAGCAGTGAGTCGGGACTAGCGGGAGAAAATGAGCAGTTCTTC,TRBV10-1,-,TRBJ2-1,TRBD2
CASSPGLTYGYTF,TGTGCCAGCAGCCCGGGACTGACCTATGGCTACACCTTC,TRBV14,-,TRBJ1-2,-
CASSERENQPQHF,TGTGCCAGCAGTGAAAGGGAGAATCAGCCCCAGCATTTT,TRBV6-1,-,TRBJ1-5,-
CSVVIAGPSDTQYF,TGCAGCGTTGTGATAGCGGGACCCTCGGATACGCAGTATTTT,TRBV29-1,-,TRBJ2-3,TRBD2
CASSEGLAVNNNEQFF,TGTGCCAGCAGCGAGGGACTAGCGGTAAACAACAATGAGCAGTTCTTC,TRBV7-9,-,TRBJ2-1,TRBD2
CASRFRGHDEQFF,TGTGCCAGCAGATTCAGGGGGCACGATGAGCAGTTCTTC,TRBV6-5,-,TRBJ2-1,TRBD1
CASSTRPTGGIDGYTF,TGTGCCAGTAGTACCCGACCGACAGGGGGCATCGATGGCTACACCTTC,TRBV19,-,TRBJ1-2,TRBD1
CASSFTGGIEKLFF,TGTGCCAGCAGTTTCACCGGAGGGATCGAAAAACTGTTTTTT,TRBV28,-,TRBJ1-4,-
CASSPGTDYGYTF,TGTGCCAGTAGTCCCGGGACTGACTATGGCTACACCTTC,TRBV19,-,TRBJ1-2,-
CASSQDEGGSGTQYF,TGTGCCAGCAGCCAAGATGAAGGAGGTTCTGGGACCCAGTACTTC,TRBV4-2,-,TRBJ2-5,-
CASRTGVKADYGYTF,TGTGCCAGTAGGACAGGGGTTAAGGCGGACTATGGCTACACCTTC,TRBV6-5,-,TRBJ1-2,TRBD1
CASSGKREGETQYF,TGTGCCAGCAGCGGCAAGCGGGAGGGAGAGACCCAGTACTTC,TRBV11-2,-,TRBJ2-5,TRBD2
CASSSAAASGTFNEQFF,TGTGCCAGCAGCTCGGCGGCGGCTAGCGGGACCTTCAATGAGCAGTTCTTC,TRBV5-4,few,TRBJ2-1,TRBD2
CASSFTGGEQFF,TGCGCCAGCAGCTTTACGGGAGGTGAGCAGTTCTTC,TRBV5-1,-,TRBJ2-1,TRBD2
CSVTGNSGNTIYF,TGCAGCGTAACAGGGAACTCTGGAAACACCATATATTTT,TRBV29-1,-,TRBJ1-3,-
CASSLTGGSYEQYF,TGTGCCAGCAGCTTGACAGGGGGCTCCTACGAGCAGTACTTC,TRBV28,-,TRBJ2-7,TRBD1
CATSDSVQGEQFF,TGTGCCACCAGTGATTCCGTACAGGGAGAGCAGTTCTTC,TRBV24-1,-,TRBJ2-1,-
CASSSTGEVGEQYF,TGCGCCAGCAGCTCGACAGGGGAAGTGGGCGAGCAGTACTTC,TRBV5-1,-,TRBJ2-7,TRBD1
CASSLVRTYEQYF,TGTGCCAGCAGCTTAGTCAGAACCTACGAGCAGTACTTC,TRBV7-2,-,TRBJ2-7,-
CASSVEWERGTGELFF,TGTGCCAGCAGCGTAGAGTGGGAGAGAGGAACCGGGGAGCTGTTTTTT,TRBV9,-,TRBJ2-2,-
CASTGGGAETQYF,TGTGCCAGCACCGGAGGAGGGGCAGAGACCCAGTACTTC,TRBV11-3,-,TRBJ2-5,-
CASSIGLAGGAYNEQFF,TGTGCCAGTAGTATAGGCCTAGCGGGAGGCGCCTACAATGAGCAGTTCTTC,TRBV19,-,TRBJ2-1,TRBD2
CASSLGTGVGYTF,TGTGCCAGCAGTTTGGGGACAGGGGTCGGCTACACCTTC,TRBV27,once,TRBJ1-2,TRBD1
CASNPTSASSYNEQFF,TGTGCCAGCAATCCCACTAGCGCGAGCTCCTACAATGAGCAGTTCTTC,TRBV2,once,TRBJ2-1,TRBD2
CASSLETGSYQETQYF,TGTGCCAGCAGTTTAGAAACAGGGTCTTACCAAGAGACCCAGTACTTC,TRBV28,once,TRBJ2-5,-
CATSANRGGSGNTIYF,TGTGCCACCAGCGCTAACAGGGGGGGCTCTGGAAACACCATATATTTT,TRBV15,-,TRBJ1-3,TRBD1
CASRPTGGKGQPQHF,TGTGCCAGCAGACCGACAGGGGGGAAGGGACAGCCCCAGCATTTT,TRBV6-5,once,TRBJ1-5,TRBD1
CASSEAGGGGYTF,TGCGCCAGCAGTGAGGCCGGGGGAGGTGGCTACACCTTC,TRBV10-2,once,TRBJ1-2,-
CASSDLAGNYNEQFF,TGTGCCAGCAGTGATCTAGCGGGAAACTACAATGAGCAGTTCTTC,TRBV27,-,TRBJ2-1,TRBD2
CSAASVYNEQFF,TGCAGCGCCGCTAGCGTTTACAATGAGCAGTTCTTC,TRBV29-1,once,TRBJ2-1,-